These 9 T cell receptor beta chains originate from one sample sequenced in a study of T-cell memory formation after mild COVID-19. One entry per CDR3 protein, called by TCRdb with MiXCR from the 5' RACE reads. This table has 300,000 to 350,000 distinct CDR3 sequences, around 15% appearing once. Sequencing was carried out using PBMCs or a T cell subset sorted from them (not recorded which). These TCRs come from a man younger than 35 who had mild COVID-19 (a few samples of this study predate the infection). Cell type and time point are not known.

This clonotype turned up a few times. The J gene is TRBJ2-7, the V gene TRBV20-1; 13 positions match TRBD2. V was clipped by 2 bases and J by 7 bases; unmatched bases: 11. The CDR3 extends over 16 amino acids. Germline loops: CDR1 DFQATT, CDR2 SNEGSKA (reference sequence). The CDR3 DNA reads TGCAGTGCTAGATCAAAGGGACTAGCGGGGTTCGGAGAGCAGTACGTC. Protein product: CSARSKGLAGFGEQYV.

The chain employs TRBV11-2 and TRBJ1-1, with D uncertain. The CDR3 runs 14 residues. Germline V CDR1 and CDR2: SGHAT, FQNNGV. Trimming pared 3 bases from V and 1 base from J, leaving 9 bases between. CDR3: CASSFYRQNTEAFF. The DNA of the CDR3 is TGTGCCAGCAGCTTTTATAGACAGAACACTGAAGCTTTCTTT.

This clonotype was observed at least ten times. The chain links TRBV20-1 to TRBJ2-3, with TRBD2 identical over 10 bases. This CDR3 region has 15 residues. Germline lookup yields CDR1 DFQATT and CDR2 SNEGSKA (reference sequence). J gave up 4 bases and V 3 bases, and 7 bases lay outside the gene matches. CDR3 nucleotide sequence: TGCAGTGCTAGCCCCTCTAGCGGGGGCGCAGATACGCAGTATTTT. Amino acids: CSASPSSGGADTQYF.

This chain joins TRBV7-6 and TRBJ2-6, with no clear D. Trimming cost V 1 base and J 0 bases, with 10 bases left between them. Germline CDR1 reads SGHVS; CDR2 reads FNYEAQ. The CDR3 runs to 17 residues. CDR3 bases: TGTGCCAGCAGCTTAGGGATTCGCAGCTCTGGGGCCAACGTCCTGACTTTC. This gives the protein CASSLGIRSSGANVLTF.

The CDR3 region is CASRPATNEKLFF. CDR3 sequence (DNA): TGCGCCAGCAGACCGGCGACTAATGAAAAACTGTTTTTT. The chain employs TRBV5-1 and TRBJ1-4; no clear D gene. Trimming pared 5 bases from V and 2 bases from J, leaving 7 bases between. Germline loops: CDR1 SGHRS, CDR2 YFSETQ. This CDR3 is built from 13 residues.

This clonotype came up many times. V is TRBV20-1 and J is TRBJ2-5; TRBD1 aligns across 8 bases. This CDR3 is 15 amino acids long. In germline, CDR1 is DFQATT, CDR2 SNEGSKA (reference sequence). J gave up 5 bases and V 4 bases, and 12 bases lay outside the gene matches. The CDR3 coding sequence is TGCAGTGCTATTGGGGATGGGACAGGTTACGAGACCCAGTACTTC. Protein: CSAIGDGTGYETQYF.

This clonotype has just a few counts. This chain links TRBV7-9 with TRBJ2-3; D possibly uses TRBD1 or TRBD2 (6 bases each). The length of the CDR3 is 14 residues. Trimming removed 7 bases at V and 4 bases at J, with 15 bases between. Looked up from germline, CDR1 is SEHNR and CDR2 is FQNEAQ (reference sequence). The CDR3 nucleotides read TGTGCCAGCACTGAAATTGGGGGGCCAGATACGCAGTATTTT. Translation gives CASTEIGGPDTQYF.

The table lists this clonotype with a few counts. The chain uses TRBV20-1 and TRBJ1-5, with 9 bases fitting TRBD1. Per germline, CDR1 DFQATT and CDR2 SNEGSKA (reference sequence). V shed 7 bases, J shed 9 bases, and the junction held 13 bases outside the gene matches. This CDR3 spans 14 amino acids. The CDR3 spells CSVREGQGFAPQHF. CDR3 nucleotide sequence: TGCAGTGTTCGGGAGGGACAGGGATTTGCGCCCCAGCATTTT.

In this sample, this clonotype turned up a few times. This rearrangement joins TRBV12-3 or TRBV12-4 to TRBJ1-5, with a weak D call TRBD1 (6 bases). CDR3 length: 14 amino acids. Trimming removed 6 bases at V and 5 bases at J, with 14 bases between. The CDR3 region is CASSLDRAHQPQHF. CDR3 DNA: TGTGCCAGCAGCTTGGACAGAGCTCATCAGCCCCAGCATTTT.